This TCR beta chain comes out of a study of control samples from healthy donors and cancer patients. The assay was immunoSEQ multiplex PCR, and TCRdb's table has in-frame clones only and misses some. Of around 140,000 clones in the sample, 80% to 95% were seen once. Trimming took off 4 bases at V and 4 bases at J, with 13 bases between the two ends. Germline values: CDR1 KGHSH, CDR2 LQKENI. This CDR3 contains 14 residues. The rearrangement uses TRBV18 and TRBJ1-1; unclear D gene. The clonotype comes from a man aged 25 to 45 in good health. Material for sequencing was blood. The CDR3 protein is CASSREVGSTEAFF. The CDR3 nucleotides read TGTGCCAGCTCACGGGAGGTGGGGAGCACTGAAGCTTTCTTT.